Listed below are T cell receptor beta chains from one sample, sequenced in a study of Tregs in tolerant kidney transplant recipients. Data came from immunoSEQ multiplex PCR; TCRdb stores just in-frame clones and leaves some out. The sample includes 85,000 to 95,000 clones, approximately 94% of them seen just once. The material sequenced was CD8+ T cells from blood. The source is a human donor in good health. CDR3s include the opening cysteine and the closing phenylalanine or tryptophan. Each record gives: clone size, D gene, V gene, J gene, CDR3 DNA, CDR3 protein. A D gene is named only where the DNA matches it firmly. A clone size is listed for some rows: how often the clone was seen (once, few, many), or a class if it is expanded.

-,-,TRBV10-1,TRBJ2-6,TGCGCCCCTGAGGGGGGCTCTGGGGCCAACGTCCTGACTTTC,CAPEGGSGANVLTF
-,-,TRBV6-1,TRBJ1-2,TGTGCCAGCAGTGAACTGGACGCTGACCTATCTAACTATGGCTACACCTTC,CASSELDADLSNYGYTF
-,TRBD1,TRBV27,TRBJ2-7,TGTGCCAGCAGTTTAGGACAGGGACTCTACGAGCAGTACTTC,CASSLGQGLYEQYF
-,-,TRBV6-5,TRBJ1-2,TGTGCCAGCAGTTACTCAAGGGACAACTATGGCTACACCTTC,CASSYSRDNYGYTF
once,-,TRBV7-9,TRBJ2-2,TGTGCCAGCAGCTTAGTGGGGGATGGCACCGGGGAGCTGTTTTTT,CASSLVGDGTGELFF
-,-,TRBV30,TRBJ2-3,TGTGCCTGGAGTGCGTCGGGGGCAACAGATACGCAGTATTTT,CAWSASGATDTQYF
-,-,TRBV7-9,TRBJ2-1,TGTGCCAGCAGCTCTACCGGACTCGGCAATGAGCAGTTCTTC,CASSSTGLGNEQFF
-,TRBD1,TRBV14,TRBJ2-7,TGTGCCAGCAGCCAAGGCTGGACAGGTTCCTACGAGCAGTACTTC,CASSQGWTGSYEQYF
-,TRBD1,TRBV6-6,TRBJ1-2,TGTGCCAGCAGTCGGGACAGGGTCTATGGCTACACCTTC,CASSRDRVYGYTF
once,-,TRBV2,TRBJ1-2,TGTGCCAGCAGTGATTGGGGCTACACCTTC,CASSDWGYTF
few,TRBD1,TRBV6-4,TRBJ2-2,TGTGCCAGCAGTTTACAGGGGGCCACCGGGGAGCTGTTTTTT,CASSLQGATGELFF
-,TRBD1,TRBV2,TRBJ2-7,TGTGCCAGCAGTCAGGGAGACAGGGCCTACGAGCAGTACTTC,CASSQGDRAYEQYF
once,TRBD1,TRBV29-1,TRBJ2-2,TGCAGCGTGGGGACAGGGGTGACCACCGGGGAGCTGTTTTTT,CSVGTGVTTGELFF
-,-,TRBV2,TRBJ2-3,TGTGCCAGCAGTGAACAGAGGCCGCAGTATTTT,CASSEQRPQYF
-,-,TRBV9,TRBJ2-5,TGTGCCAGCAGCGTAGAGGGGTACACAGAGACCCAGTACTTC,CASSVEGYTETQYF
-,TRBD2,TRBV5-4,TRBJ2-2,TGTGCCAGCAGAAATAACGAAACTAGCGGGAGAGGCACCGGGGAGCTGTTTTTT,CASRNNETSGRGTGELFF
-,-,TRBV18,TRBJ2-5,TGTGCCAGCTCACCAATCCCCCGGGTTATGGAGACCCAGTACTTC,CASSPIPRVMETQYF
-,-,TRBV6-1,TRBJ1-2,TGTGCCAGCAGTGAAGCGCAGGGGCGGGGAACGGATAGGTATGGCTACACCTTC,CASSEAQGRGTDRYGYTF
-,-,TRBV19,TRBJ2-7,TGTGCCAGTAGTGGCGCCATGGGGCCTTACGAGCAGTACTTC,CASSGAMGPYEQYF
-,-,TRBV30,TRBJ2-1,TGTGCCTGGAGCTACGGGGGTGGTGAGCAGTTCTTC,CAWSYGGGEQFF
-,TRBD1,TRBV6-5,TRBJ1-2,TGTGCCAGCAGTCCCCTGACAGGGCCCTATGGCTACACCTTC,CASSPLTGPYGYTF
once,-,TRBV27,TRBJ1-5,TGTGCCAGCAGTGTGCAGGGTCCCAATCAGCCCCAGCATTTT,CASSVQGPNQPQHF
-,-,TRBV18,TRBJ1-2,TGTGCCAGCTCACCACCAACAGGACGATATCCCACCTATGGCTACACCTTC,CASSPPTGRYPTYGYTF
-,-,TRBV11-2,TRBJ2-7,TGTGCCAGCAGCTTGACTGGAGTCGAGCAGTACTTC,CASSLTGVEQYF
-,-,TRBV30,TRBJ1-4,TGTGCCTGGAATGTACAGGGAGCTGCAACTAATGAAAAACTGTTTTTT,CAWNVQGAATNEKLFF
-,TRBD2,TRBV6-5,TRBJ2-1,TGTGCCAGCAGTTACTCGAAGCGGGGGAAGGACAGTGAGCAGTTCTTC,CASSYSKRGKDSEQFF
-,TRBD2,TRBV27,TRBJ2-7,TGTGCCAGCAGCACTATCGCGGGAGATTGGGAGCAGTACTTC,CASSTIAGDWEQYF
-,-,TRBV6-5,TRBJ1-3,TGTGCCAGCAGTTACGGCGGGGGGGAGATCGGAAACACCATATATTTT,CASSYGGGEIGNTIYF